This TCR beta chain derives from a study of high-grade serous ovarian cancer treatment subgroups. TCRdb's copy holds only in-frame clones and misses some; the assay was immunoSEQ multiplex PCR. Altogether 25,000 to 30,000 clones are present, about 86% being singletons, with the ten largest covering roughly 2.2%. V lost 5 bases, J lost 5 bases, and 18 bases lay in between. The CDR3 is made up of 15 amino acids. Germline assignment: CDR1 PRHDT and CDR2 FYEKMQ (reference sequence). Tumor tissue was taken before any definitive surgery or chemotherapy was given. The V gene is TRBV13, the J gene TRBJ1-1, with D tentatively TRBD1 (6 bases). The TCR comes from a human donor with high-grade serous ovarian cancer. Sequences were obtained from tumor tissue. The CDR3 nucleotides are TGTGCCAGCAGCGCTACAGGGAGTATGAGAACTGAAGCTTTCTTT. This gives the protein CASSATGSMRTEAFF. Variable domain in full (rest from reference TRBV13 and TRBJ1-1): AAGVIQSPRHLIKEKRETATLKCYPIPRHDTVYWYQQGPGQDPQFLISFYEKMQSDKGSIPDRFSAQQFSDYHSELNMSSLELGDSALYFCASSATGSMRTEAFFGQGTRLTVV.